These T cell receptor beta chains were read from a single sample in a study of graft-versus-host responses after intestinal transplantation. This table comes from immunoSEQ multiplex PCR, and its TCRdb copy is limited to in-frame clones, with some not included. The sample contains 13,000 or so clones, just under 75% of which appear only once. Sequences were derived from ileum tissue, sampled 16 days after intestinal transplant. These TCRs come from a human patient who received an intestinal transplant, so some T cells may come from the graft donor. Each CDR3 is given with its conserved first and last residue. Each record gives: clone size, D gene, J gene, V gene, CDR3 DNA, CDR3 protein. A D gene is named only where the DNA matches it firmly. Some rows mark clone size as missing; the rest say once, few, many or name a class of expanded clone.

>.|.|TRBJ2-2|TRBV5-1
TGCGCCAGCCTCGGGAGCCGGGACGGGGAGCTGTTTTTT
CASLGSRDGELFF
>.|.|TRBJ1-2|TRBV6-4
TGTGCCAGCATCGGGTCAGGGTATGGCTACACCTTC
CASIGSGYGYTF
>.|TRBD1|TRBJ1-2|TRBV4-1
TGCGCCAGCAGCCACGGACTATATAGGACAGGTACTTTAGCTAACTATGGCTACACCTTC
CASSHGLYRTGTLANYGYTF
>.|.|TRBJ2-1|TRBV5-1
TGTGCCAGCAGCTTGGGGGCCGGGATACATGAGCAGTTCTTC
CASSLGAGIHEQFF
>.|.|TRBJ2-5|TRBV6-6
TGTGCCAGCAGTTACTTGGGTGAGCGAGAGACCCAGTACTTC
CASSYLGERETQYF
>.|.|TRBJ1-5|TRBV27
TGTGCCTCCGGGTGGGGGGGCAATCAGCCCCAGCATTTT
CASGWGGNQPQHF
>.|TRBD1|TRBJ1-2|TRBV12-5
TGTGCTAGTGGTTTGGAGGGGACAGGGTCCAACTATGGCTACACCTTC
CASGLEGTGSNYGYTF
>.|.|TRBJ2-3|TRBV4-2
TGTGCCAGCAGCCAACTCTATCGCGGCGCGGATACGCAGTATTTT
CASSQLYRGADTQYF
>.|.|TRBJ2-1|TRBV5-8
TGTGCCAGCAGGATCCTAAGTGAGGGACTTTGGTTCTTC
CASRILSEGLWFF
>few|.|TRBJ1-6|TRBV6-1
TGTGCCAGCAAAAGACTGTACGAGTCACCCCTCCACTTT
CASKRLYESPLHF
>.|TRBD2|TRBJ2-2|TRBV2
TGTGCCAGCAGTTTATCGCTAGCGGGGCCCCCCACCGGGGAGCTGTTTTTT
CASSLSLAGPPTGELFF
>.|.|TRBJ1-2|TRBV19
TGTGCCAGTAGGACCTCGGGACTGAGCTATGGCTACACCTTC
CASRTSGLSYGYTF